Shown below are 22 T cell receptor beta chains from a single sample sequenced in a study of blood T cell repertoires in COVID-19. The data were produced by immunoSEQ multiplex PCR, yet TCRdb's version contains in-frame clones alone and is incomplete. The sample contains tens of thousands of clones, about nine tenths of which appear only once. Sequenced: peripheral blood. The source is a woman aged 70-85 years with acute or convalescent COVID-19.

The V call is TRBV29-1, the J call TRBJ1-3; 7 positions agree with TRBD1. The CDR3 spans 16 residues. Unmatched junction bases numbered 11, after V lost 4 bases and J lost 2 bases. Germline-derived CDR1 and CDR2 are SQVTM and ANQGSEA. The CDR3 DNA reads as TGCAGCGTTGGGGGGATTAAGGGGGCGCCTGGAAACACCATATATTTT. Protein: CSVGGIKGAPGNTIYF.

This rearrangement joins TRBV29-1 to TRBJ2-1; TRBD2 aligns across 14 bases. Germline trimming cut 6 bases from V and 6 bases from J; bases unmatched to any gene: 7. This CDR3 is 15 amino acids long. CDR1 and CDR2 from the germline V gene are SQVTM and ANQGSEA. The CDR3 nucleotides are TGCAGCGTGGTCCGCGGGACTAGCGGGGGCAATGAGCAGTTCTTC. Amino acids: CSVVRGTSGGNEQFF.

The chain joins TRBV5-1 to TRBJ2-7; 8 nucleotides agree with TRBD1. Germline V gene sequence: CDR1 SGHRS, CDR2 YFSETQ. V lost 1 base, J lost 5 bases, and 5 bases stayed unmatched. This CDR3 spans 14 amino acids. The CDR3 loop reads CASSLLGQGNEQYF. CDR3 coding DNA: TGCGCCAGCAGCTTGCTAGGACAGGGCAACGAGCAGTACTTC.

This rearrangement joins TRBV7-9 to TRBJ1-3; maybe TRBD1 (6 bases). Germline V lookup: CDR1 SEHNR, CDR2 FQNEAQ (reference sequence). The CDR3 is made up of 16 amino acids. The V and J ends lost 1 base and 5 bases respectively, with 15 bases between them. The CDR3: CASSLVPRDIRNTIYF. The CDR3 nucleotides are TGTGCCAGCAGCTTAGTCCCCCGGGACATTAGAAACACCATATATTTT.

The chain has TRBV11-2 and TRBJ1-3, with 8 bases matching TRBD1. Germline CDR1 and CDR2: SGHAT and FQNNGV. CDR3 size: 14 residues. V was clipped by 7 bases and J by 3 bases; unmatched bases: 5. The CDR3 region has the DNA TGTGCCAGCACCATGACAGGGGATGGAAACACCATATATTTT. It is translated as CASTMTGDGNTIYF.

The gene calls are TRBV6-1 and TRBJ1-3; TRBD1 aligns across 7 bases. Germline CDR1 and CDR2: MNHNS and SASEGT. This CDR3 region has 16 residues. With 2 bases clipped from V and 0 bases from J, the junction kept 4 bases outside the gene matches. The CDR3 nucleotides read TGTGCCAGCAGTGAAATGGCAGGGGGCTCTGGAAACACCATATATTTT. This encodes CASSEMAGGSGNTIYF.

The chain uses TRBV5-1 and TRBJ2-3; weak D call: TRBD2 (5 bases). Germline V gene sequence: CDR1 SGHRS, CDR2 YFSETQ. V lost 0 bases to trimming and J lost 3 bases, with 17 bases between them. This CDR3 spans 17 amino acids. CDR3: CASSLASLGFGTDTQYF. In DNA form, the CDR3 reads TGCGCCAGCAGCTTGGCTAGCTTAGGTTTTGGTACAGATACGCAGTATTTT.

The gene calls are TRBV6-5 and TRBJ2-3; D call uncertain. The CDR3 is 14 residues long. The V gene lost 6 bases and the J gene lost 2 bases, with 12 bases spanning the gap. CDR1 and CDR2 from the germline V gene are MNHEY and SVGAGI. CDR3 bases: TGTGCCAGCAGGGTATGGGCGATCACAGATACGCAGTATTTT. Amino acid sequence: CASRVWAITDTQYF.

The chain combines TRBV5-1 with TRBJ2-3; D possibly corresponds to TRBD1 (6 bases). The germline V and J ends were trimmed by 0 bases and 6 bases, with 23 bases remaining between them. The length of the CDR3 is 18 residues. Per the germline V gene, CDR1 is SGHRS and CDR2 is YFSETQ. CDR3 loop: CASSLAGQLGQAGDTQYF. CDR3 nucleotide sequence: TGCGCCAGCAGCTTGGCGGGACAATTGGGACAAGCAGGCGATACGCAGTATTTT.

The genes are TRBV3-1 (or the pseudogene TRBV3-2) and TRBJ1-6, with 8 bases matching TRBD1. V shed 4 bases and J 10 bases; nucleotides not matched to a gene: 6. The CDR3 loop spans 14 amino acids. Germline values: CDR1 LGHDT, CDR2 YNNKEL (reference sequence). CDR3 sequence (DNA): TGTGCCAGCAGCCCGGACAGGGTACGATCACCCCTCCACTTT. This sequence encodes CASSPDRVRSPLHF.

The chain is built from TRBV7-6 and TRBJ2-3; the D gene is possibly TRBD1 (6 bases). Looked up from germline, CDR1 is SGHVS and CDR2 is FNYEAQ. Trimming removed 0 bases at V and 4 bases at J, with 14 bases between. The length of the CDR3 is 16 residues. The CDR3 DNA follows: TGTGCCAGCAGCTTAGCGCTGAGGCAGGGGCCAGATACGCAGTATTTT. Translating it yields CASSLALRQGPDTQYF.

The J gene is TRBJ1-2, the V gene TRBV10-2, with 9 positions matching TRBD1. Trimming cost V 2 bases and J 3 bases; bases outside gene matches: 7. Germline loops: CDR1 WSHSY, CDR2 SAAADI. This CDR3 is 16 amino acids long. CDR3 sequence reads: CASSEGQGSRHYGYTF. CDR3 nucleotides: TGCGCCAGCAGTGAGGGACAGGGGAGTAGGCACTATGGCTACACCTTC.

This clone showed up just once. V and J are TRBV7-2 and TRBJ2-2; 9 bases align to TRBD2. There are 18 residues in the CDR3. The germline V gene encodes CDR1 SGHTA and CDR2 FQGNSA. With 4 bases clipped from V and 4 bases from J, the junction kept 13 bases outside the gene matches. The CDR3 region is CASSSQGLRGGFTGELFF. The DNA for the CDR3 is TGTGCCAGCAGCTCCCAGGGTCTGCGGGGGGGCTTCACCGGGGAGCTGTTTTTT. Full variable domain (remainder filled in from reference TRBV7-2 and TRBJ2-2): GAGVSQSPSNKVTEKGKDVELRCDPISGHTALYWYRQSLGQGLEFLIYFQGNSAPDKSGLPSDRFSAERTGGSVSTLTIQRTQQEDSAVYLCASSSQGLRGGFTGELFFGEGSRLTVL.

The J gene is TRBJ1-6, the V gene TRBV5-1; a possible D gene is TRBD1 (5 bases). The CDR3 covers 17 residues. Between the trimmed V and J ends, which lost 3 bases and 0 bases, there was a span of 13 bases. CDR1 and CDR2 from the germline V gene are SGHRS and YFSETQ. The CDR3 protein is CASSSNPGLSYNSPLHF. The CDR3, as DNA: TGCGCCAGCAGCTCAAACCCAGGGCTCTCCTATAATTCACCCCTCCACTTT.

Here the CDR3 reads CASILTGTSGTSQETQYF. The CDR3 DNA sequence: TGTGCCAGCATTCTAACCGGGACTAGCGGAACTTCGCAAGAGACCCAGTACTTC. The chain employs TRBV2 and TRBJ2-5; 11 bases are shared with TRBD2. The length of the CDR3 is 18 residues. The germline gives CDR1 SNHLY, CDR2 FYNNEI. Unmatched junction bases numbered 15, after V lost 7 bases and J lost 2 bases.

This clone appeared once. The chain employs TRBV28 and TRBJ1-1, with D maybe TRBD1 (5 bases). V lost 3 bases and J lost 0, with 11 bases in between. The CDR3 length is 15 residues. The germline V gene encodes CDR1 MDHEN and CDR2 SYDVKM. The CDR3, as DNA: TGTGCCAGCAGTTTTGACCAGGGAATGAACACTGAAGCTTTCTTT. It specifies CASSFDQGMNTEAFF.

CDR3 coding DNA: TGTGCCAGCAGTTTATCAGGGGGATTCGACACTGAAGCTTTCTTT. It encodes CASSLSGGFDTEAFF. This chain uses TRBV27 with TRBJ1-1, with D possibly TRBD1 on 6 matching bases. The ends were cut back, 0 bases at V and 3 bases at J, with 11 bases in the middle. The germline V gene has CDR1 MNHEY and CDR2 SMNVEV (reference sequence). The CDR3 covers 15 residues.

The J gene is TRBJ2-1, the V gene TRBV3-1 (or the pseudogene TRBV3-2), with D perhaps matching TRBD2 (5 bases). Germline-derived CDR1 and CDR2 are LGHDT and YNNKEL (reference sequence). The CDR3 loop spans 16 amino acids. Between the trimmed V and J ends, which lost 1 base and 0 bases, there was a span of 10 bases. The CDR3 bases are TGTGCCAGCAGCCAAGCGGGGATAAGCTCCTACAATGAGCAGTTCTTC. It yields the protein CASSQAGISSYNEQFF.

The chain has TRBV25-1 and TRBJ2-7, with D possibly TRBD2 on 6 matching bases. The CDR3 covers 13 residues. Germline values: CDR1 MGHDK, CDR2 SYGVNS. Trimming cost V 6 bases and J 0 bases, with 9 bases left between them. This chain's CDR3 is CASRLAGSYEQYF. In DNA, the CDR3 is TGTGCCAGCAGACTAGCTGGCTCCTACGAGCAGTACTTC.

This rearrangement joins TRBV10-3 to TRBJ1-5, with D possibly matching TRBD1 (6 bases). With 6 bases removed from V and 4 bases from J, the gap between germline ends came to 16 bases. Germline CDR1 is ENHRY and CDR2 is SYGVKD. The CDR3 is 15 residues long. The CDR3: CAISSTGMGNQPQHF. The CDR3 DNA is TGTGCCATCAGCTCTACAGGGATGGGGAATCAGCCCCAGCATTTT.

The chain employs TRBV6-6 and TRBJ1-1; 7 bases line up with TRBD1. Germline-derived CDR1 and CDR2 are MNHNY and SVGAGI (reference sequence). The CDR3 has 14 residues. J gave up 1 base and V 4 bases, and 3 bases lay outside the gene matches. The CDR3 loop is CASSSRDRNTEAFF. CDR3 nucleotides: TGTGCCAGCAGTTCCCGGGACAGGAACACTGAAGCTTTCTTT.

The chain is built from TRBV6-1 and TRBJ2-5, with D possibly matching TRBD2 (6 bases). This CDR3 is built from 16 residues. The V end lost 4 bases, the J end lost 1 base, and 16 bases lay between the germline ends. The V gene's germline CDR1 is MNHNS and CDR2 SASEGT. The DNA of the CDR3 is TGTGCCAGCAGTGTGACTGGCGGGAACCGCCAAGAGACCCAGTACTTC. Amino acid sequence: CASSVTGGNRQETQYF.